This T cell receptor beta chain appears in the sequencing data of a study of blood T cell repertoires in COVID-19. V shed 7 bases and J shed 3 bases, with 16 bases lying between them. The V gene's germline CDR1 is MNHNY and CDR2 SVGAGI (reference sequence). The CDR3 is 15 amino acids. Here immunoSEQ multiplex PCR was the method, and the copy in TCRdb shows in-frame clones only, minus some. In the table there are under 350,000 clones, approximately 83% of which are singletons. This chain connects TRBV6-6 to TRBJ1-5; unclear D gene. This sequence was found in a woman between 35 and 50 years old with acute COVID-19. Sequenced: PBMCs or T cells enriched from blood (not recorded which). The CDR3 nucleotides are TGTGCCAGCACTTCCCACGAAGCCCCCAATCAGCCCCAGCATTTT. Its protein is CASTSHEAPNQPQHF.